The following is a TCR beta chain sequence with its context. The sample comes from a study of blood T cell repertoires in COVID-19. Method: immunoSEQ multiplex PCR; TCRdb's copy keeps in-frame clones and lacks some. The sample has approximately 240,000 clones, approximately 84% seen once. This CDR3 spans 20 amino acids. The V gene is TRBV12-2, the J gene TRBJ2-7; TRBD2, as called in the table, went unchecked against the DNA. TRBV12-2 is noted as a pseudogene. This receptor was identified in a woman younger than 45 who had recovered from COVID-19. The sequencing input was peripheral blood. The CDR3 bases are TGTGCAAGTCGCTTAGTTTGGGGGCTAGCGGCGACTAAGACACTACGAGAGCAGTACTTC. As protein: CASRLVWGLAATKTLREQYF.